These 10 T cell receptor beta chains originate from one sample sequenced in a study of T cell responses to AZD1222 COVID-19 vaccine. Sequencing was performed with immunoSEQ multiplex PCR; in TCRdb, only in-frame clones are kept and a portion is missing. Altogether 130,000 or so clones are present, 85% to 95% being singletons, with the ten largest covering approximately 7%. This specimen was peripheral blood, taken on day 0 of AZD1222 vaccination. These receptor sequences come from an adult in good health.

The rearrangement links TRBV11-2 to TRBJ2-1, with 7 bases that match TRBD1. The CDR3 spans 15 residues. V lost 6 bases and J lost 4; bases outside the gene matches: 9. Germline V gives CDR1 SGHAT, CDR2 FQNNGV. The DNA for the CDR3 is TGTGCCAGCAGTCCCCTACAGGGGATTTACAATGAGCAGTTCTTC. Translation gives CASSPLQGIYNEQFF.

The chain couples TRBV10-3 to TRBJ2-6; tentatively, D is TRBD1 or TRBD2 (5 bases each). CDR3 size: 14 residues. Germline CDR1 reads ENHRY; CDR2 reads SYGVKD. Trimming took off 7 bases at V and 4 bases at J, with 11 bases between the two ends. The CDR3 nucleotides read TGTGCCATCAATACCGGGGCGGGGGCCAACGTCCTGACTTTC. Amino acid sequence: CAINTGAGANVLTF.

The V call is TRBV2, the J call TRBJ2-3; D call uncertain. V was trimmed by 5 bases and J by 8 bases, leaving 23 bases between them. The germline gives CDR1 SNHLY, CDR2 FYNNEI. This CDR3 contains 16 residues. The CDR3 here is CASSTTGPTSRATQYF. The CDR3 DNA reads as TGTGCCAGCAGTACAACCGGGCCCACCTCACGGGCTACGCAGTATTTT.

Note on this clone: Germline and junction disagree at one end, which may indicate a read error. The gene calls are TRBV5-1 and TRBJ2-5; 9 bases are a match to TRBD1. Germline loops: CDR1 SGHRS, CDR2 YFSETQ. The CDR3 consists of 14 residues. The CDR3 DNA sequence: TGCGCCAGCAGGTTGGGACAGGGCCAAGAGACCCAGTACTTC. It codes for CASRLGQGQETQYF.

This chain links TRBV5-1 with TRBJ2-1; no firm D call. Germline loops: CDR1 SGHRS, CDR2 YFSETQ. CDR3 size: 14 residues. Trimming cost V 0 bases and J 8 bases, with 12 bases left between them. The CDR3 region is CASSLAGRRDEQFF. In DNA form, the CDR3 reads TGCGCCAGCAGCTTGGCTGGCAGACGCGATGAGCAGTTCTTC.

The chain employs TRBV6-2 or TRBV6-3 and TRBJ2-3; 14 bases align to TRBD2. The CDR3 is 15 amino acids. The trim removed 5 bases at V and 7 bases at J, leaving 5 bases unmatched. Germline CDR1 reads MNHEY; CDR2 reads SVGEGT. This chain's CDR3 is CASSQGTSGRNTQYF. CDR3 sequence (DNA): TGTGCCAGCAGTCAAGGGACTAGCGGGAGAAATACGCAGTATTTT.

The genes are TRBV5-4 and TRBJ2-3; TRBD2 aligns across 9 bases. CDR3 length: 16 residues. CDR1 is SGHNT, CDR2 YYREEE, per germline (reference sequence). J was trimmed by 4 bases and V by 4 bases; bases with no gene match: 10. The CDR3 bases are TGTGCCAGCAGCGCCGTAGGGCGGGAGGGCCCAGATACGCAGTATTTT. Encoded protein: CASSAVGREGPDTQYF.

J is TRBJ2-7 and V is TRBV21-1. TRBV21-1 is reported as a pseudogene. The CDR3 runs 15 residues. Here the CDR3 DNA reads TGTGCCAGCAGCATTTGGGGAAAGGGTGTCTACGAGCAGTACTTC. The encoded protein is CASSIWGKGVYEQYF.

This chain links TRBV5-1 with TRBJ2-1, with D hard to call. V lost 2 bases and J lost 8, with 14 bases in between. The CDR3 is 14 residues long. Germline CDR1 is SGHRS and CDR2 is YFSETQ. The CDR3, as DNA: TGCGCCAGCAGCTTAGGTCTCCCGGGCGATGAGCAGTTCTTC. Translation gives CASSLGLPGDEQFF.

This clone occurred once. The V and J genes are TRBV19 and TRBJ2-7; 14 nucleotides match TRBD2. This CDR3 comprises 16 residues. Trimming at V came to 3 bases and at J to 7 bases, leaving 8 bases not matched to a gene. Per the germline V gene, CDR1 is LNHDA and CDR2 is SQIVND (reference sequence). CDR3 region: CASSIGLAGGPLEQYF. In DNA form, the CDR3 reads TGTGCCAGTAGTATCGGACTAGCGGGGGGACCCTTGGAGCAGTACTTC.